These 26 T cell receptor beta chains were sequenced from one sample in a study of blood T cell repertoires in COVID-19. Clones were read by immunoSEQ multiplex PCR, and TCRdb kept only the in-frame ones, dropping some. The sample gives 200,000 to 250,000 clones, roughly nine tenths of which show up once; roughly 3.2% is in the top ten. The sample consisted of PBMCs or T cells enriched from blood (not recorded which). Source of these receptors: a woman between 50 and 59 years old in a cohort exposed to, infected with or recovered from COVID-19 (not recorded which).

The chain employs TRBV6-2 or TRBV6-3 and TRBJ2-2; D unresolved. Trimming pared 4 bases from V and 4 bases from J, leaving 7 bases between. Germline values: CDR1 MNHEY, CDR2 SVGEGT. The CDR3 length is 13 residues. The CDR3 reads CASSLLTTGELFF. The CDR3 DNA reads TGTGCCAGCAGTTTACTAACCACCGGGGAGCTGTTTTTT.

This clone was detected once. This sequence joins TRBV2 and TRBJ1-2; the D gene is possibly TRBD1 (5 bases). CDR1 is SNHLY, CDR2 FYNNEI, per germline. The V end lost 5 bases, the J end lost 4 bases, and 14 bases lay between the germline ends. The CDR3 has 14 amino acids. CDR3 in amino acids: CASSTDQGSYGYTF. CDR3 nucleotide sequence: TGTGCCAGCAGTACAGACCAGGGCTCCTATGGCTACACCTTC.

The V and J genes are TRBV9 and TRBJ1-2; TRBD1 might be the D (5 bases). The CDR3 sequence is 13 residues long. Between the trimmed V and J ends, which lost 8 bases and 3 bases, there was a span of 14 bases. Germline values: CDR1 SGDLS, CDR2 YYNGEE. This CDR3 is CASSGIDDYGYTF. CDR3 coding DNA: TGTGCCAGTTCAGGGATCGATGACTATGGCTACACCTTC. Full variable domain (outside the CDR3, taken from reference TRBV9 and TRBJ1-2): DSGVTQTPKHLITATGQRVTLRCSPRSGDLSVYWYQQSLDQGLQFLIQYYNGEERAKGNILERFSAQQFPDLHSELNLSSLELGDSALYFCASSGIDDYGYTFGSGTRLTVV.

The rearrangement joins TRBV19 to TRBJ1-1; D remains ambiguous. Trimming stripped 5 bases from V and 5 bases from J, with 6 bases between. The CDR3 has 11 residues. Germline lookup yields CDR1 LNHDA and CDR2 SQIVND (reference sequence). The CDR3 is CASSLRTEAFF. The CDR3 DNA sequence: TGTGCCAGTAGTTTGCGTACTGAAGCTTTCTTT.

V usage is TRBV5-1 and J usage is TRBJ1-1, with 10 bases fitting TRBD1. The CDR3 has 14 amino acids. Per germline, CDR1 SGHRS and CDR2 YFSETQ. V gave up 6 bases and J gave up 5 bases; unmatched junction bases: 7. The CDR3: CASTRTGGRTEAFF. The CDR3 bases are TGCGCCAGCACCCGGACAGGGGGACGTACTGAAGCTTTCTTT.

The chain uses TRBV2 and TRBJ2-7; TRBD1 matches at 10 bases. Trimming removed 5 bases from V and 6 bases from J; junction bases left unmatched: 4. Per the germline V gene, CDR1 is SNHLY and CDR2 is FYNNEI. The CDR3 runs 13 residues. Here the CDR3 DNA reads TGTGCCAGCAGTTTCGACAGGGGGCTCGAGCAGTACTTC. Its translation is CASSFDRGLEQYF.

As DNA, the CDR3 is TGTGCCAGCAGCACACCCGCTTGGGCCGAGCAGTTCTTC. As protein: CASSTPAWAEQFF. The rearrangement joins TRBV12-3 or TRBV12-4 to TRBJ2-1; unclear D gene. The CDR3 has 13 residues. Trimming pared 6 bases from V and 10 bases from J, leaving 16 bases between.

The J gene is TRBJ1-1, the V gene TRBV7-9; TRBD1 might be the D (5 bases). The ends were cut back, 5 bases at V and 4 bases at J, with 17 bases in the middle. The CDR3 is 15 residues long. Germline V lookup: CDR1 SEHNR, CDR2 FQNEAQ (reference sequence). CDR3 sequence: CASSLGGGMGTEAFF. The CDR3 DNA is TGTGCCAGCAGCCTGGGGGGAGGGATGGGCACTGAAGCTTTCTTT.

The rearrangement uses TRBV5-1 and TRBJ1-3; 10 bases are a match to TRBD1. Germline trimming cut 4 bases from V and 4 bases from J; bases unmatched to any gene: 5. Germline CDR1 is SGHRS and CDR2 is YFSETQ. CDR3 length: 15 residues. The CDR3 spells CASSLGTGEGNTIYF. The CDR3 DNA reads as TGCGCCAGCAGCCTCGGGACAGGGGAGGGAAACACCATATATTTT.

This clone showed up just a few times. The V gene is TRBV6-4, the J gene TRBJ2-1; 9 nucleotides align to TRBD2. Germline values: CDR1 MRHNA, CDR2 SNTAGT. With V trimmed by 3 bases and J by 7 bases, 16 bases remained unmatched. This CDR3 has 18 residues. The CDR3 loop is CASSETDLAGGEWNEQFF. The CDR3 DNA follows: TGTGCCAGCAGTGAAACCGATCTGGCGGGGGGGGAATGGAATGAGCAGTTCTTC.

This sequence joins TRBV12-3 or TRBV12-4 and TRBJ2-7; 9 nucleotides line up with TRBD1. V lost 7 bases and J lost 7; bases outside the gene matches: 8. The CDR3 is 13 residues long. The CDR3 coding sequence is TGTGCCAGCATGGGACAGGGTTTCAATGAGCAGTACTTC. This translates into CASMGQGFNEQYF.

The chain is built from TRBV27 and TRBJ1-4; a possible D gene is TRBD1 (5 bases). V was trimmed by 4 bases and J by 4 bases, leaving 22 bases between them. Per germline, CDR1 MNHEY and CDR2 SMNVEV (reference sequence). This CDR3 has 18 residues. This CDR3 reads CASSSQRGGADINEKLFF. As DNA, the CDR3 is TGTGCCAGCAGTTCCCAACGTGGAGGGGCGGACATTAATGAAAAACTGTTTTTT.

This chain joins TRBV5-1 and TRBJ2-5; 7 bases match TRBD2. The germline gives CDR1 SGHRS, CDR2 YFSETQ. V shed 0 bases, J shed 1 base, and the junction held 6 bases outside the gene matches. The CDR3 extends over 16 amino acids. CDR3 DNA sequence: TGCGCCAGCAGCTTGGGCCTAGCGGACGCCCAAGAGACCCAGTACTTC. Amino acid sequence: CASSLGLADAQETQYF.

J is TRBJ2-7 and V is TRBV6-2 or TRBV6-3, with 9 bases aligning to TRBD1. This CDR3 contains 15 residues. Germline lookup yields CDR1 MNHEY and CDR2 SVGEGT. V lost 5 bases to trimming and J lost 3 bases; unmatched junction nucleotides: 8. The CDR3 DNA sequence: TGTGCCAGCAGTCAACCGGGACAGGGTTTCTACGAGCAGTACTTC. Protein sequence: CASSQPGQGFYEQYF.

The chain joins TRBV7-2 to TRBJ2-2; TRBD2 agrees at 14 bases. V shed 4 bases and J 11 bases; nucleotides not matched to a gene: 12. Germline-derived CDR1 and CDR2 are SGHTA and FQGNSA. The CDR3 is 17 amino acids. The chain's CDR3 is CASSSRTSGGPERELFF. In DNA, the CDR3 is TGTGCCAGCAGCTCCCGGACTAGCGGGGGGCCAGAACGAGAGCTGTTTTTT.

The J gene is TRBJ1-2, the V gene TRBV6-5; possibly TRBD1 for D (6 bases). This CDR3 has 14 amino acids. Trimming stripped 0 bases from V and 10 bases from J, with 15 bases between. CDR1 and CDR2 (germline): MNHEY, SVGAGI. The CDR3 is CASSYSRQVAHYTF. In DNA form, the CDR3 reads TGTGCCAGCAGTTACTCGAGACAGGTGGCACACTACACCTTC.

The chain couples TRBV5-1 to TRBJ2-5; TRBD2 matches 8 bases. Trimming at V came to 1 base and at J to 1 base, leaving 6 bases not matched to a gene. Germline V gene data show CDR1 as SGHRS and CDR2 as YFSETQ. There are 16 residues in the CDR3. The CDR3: CASSLTRSGGQETQYF. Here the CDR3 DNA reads TGCGCCAGCAGCTTGACCCGGAGCGGGGGCCAAGAGACCCAGTACTTC.

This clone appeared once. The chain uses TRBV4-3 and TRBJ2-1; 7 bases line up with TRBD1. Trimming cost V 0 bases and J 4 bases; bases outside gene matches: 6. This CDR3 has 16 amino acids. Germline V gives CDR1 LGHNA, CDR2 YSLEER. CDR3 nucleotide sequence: TGCGCCAGCAGCCAAGAGCGTCGGGACAGTTACAATGAGCAGTTCTTC. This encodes CASSQERRDSYNEQFF.

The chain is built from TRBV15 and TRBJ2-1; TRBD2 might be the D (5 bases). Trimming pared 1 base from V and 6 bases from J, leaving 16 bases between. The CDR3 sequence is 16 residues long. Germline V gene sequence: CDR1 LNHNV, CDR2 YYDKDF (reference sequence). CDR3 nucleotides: TGTGCCACCAGCAGAGGGGGAGCATCGGGGATCAATGAGCAGTTCTTC. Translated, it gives CATSRGGASGINEQFF.

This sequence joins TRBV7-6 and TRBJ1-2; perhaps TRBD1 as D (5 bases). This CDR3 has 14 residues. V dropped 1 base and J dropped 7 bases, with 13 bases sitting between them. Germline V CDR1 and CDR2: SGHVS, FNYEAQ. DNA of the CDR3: TGTGCCAGCAGCTTAGGAGGTGGGGGGACTGGCTACACCTTC. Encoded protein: CASSLGGGGTGYTF. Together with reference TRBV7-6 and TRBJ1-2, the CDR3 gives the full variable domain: GAGVSQSPRYKVTKRGQDVALRCDPISGHVSLYWYRQALGQGPEFLTYFNYEAQQDKSGLPNDRFSAERPEGSISTLTIQRTEQRDSAMYRCASSLGGGGTGYTFGSGTRLTVV.

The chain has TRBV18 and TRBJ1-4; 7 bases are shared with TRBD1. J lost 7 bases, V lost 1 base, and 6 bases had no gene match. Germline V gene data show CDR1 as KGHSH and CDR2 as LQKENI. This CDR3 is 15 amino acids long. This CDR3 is CASSPQAAGGEKLFF. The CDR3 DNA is TGTGCCAGCTCACCACAGGCGGCAGGGGGTGAAAAACTGTTTTTT. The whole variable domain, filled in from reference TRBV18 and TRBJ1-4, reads NAGVMQNPRHLVRRRGQEARLRCSPMKGHSHVYWYRQLPEEGLKFMVYLQKENIIDESGMPKERFSAEFPKEGPSILRIQQVVRGDSAAYFCASSPQAAGGEKLFFGSGTQLSVL.

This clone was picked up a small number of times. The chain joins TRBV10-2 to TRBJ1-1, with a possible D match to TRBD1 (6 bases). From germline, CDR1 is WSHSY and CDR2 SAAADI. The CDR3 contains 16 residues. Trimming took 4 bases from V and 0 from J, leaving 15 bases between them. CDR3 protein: CASSVGPGAMNTEAFF. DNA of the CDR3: TGCGCCAGCAGTGTTGGCCCAGGGGCAATGAACACTGAAGCTTTCTTT.

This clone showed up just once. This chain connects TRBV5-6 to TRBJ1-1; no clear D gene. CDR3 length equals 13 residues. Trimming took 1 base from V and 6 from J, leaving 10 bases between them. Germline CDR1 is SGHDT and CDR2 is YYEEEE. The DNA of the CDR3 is TGTGCCAGCAGCTTGTCCCCGGAGGCTGAAGCTTTCTTT. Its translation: CASSLSPEAEAFF.

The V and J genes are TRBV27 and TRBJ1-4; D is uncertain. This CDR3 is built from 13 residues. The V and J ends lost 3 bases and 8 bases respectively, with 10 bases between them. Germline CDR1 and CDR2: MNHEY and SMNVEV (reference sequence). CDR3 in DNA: TGTGCCAGCAGTTTCGTGGGAGGCGAAAAACTGTTTTTT. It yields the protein CASSFVGGEKLFF.

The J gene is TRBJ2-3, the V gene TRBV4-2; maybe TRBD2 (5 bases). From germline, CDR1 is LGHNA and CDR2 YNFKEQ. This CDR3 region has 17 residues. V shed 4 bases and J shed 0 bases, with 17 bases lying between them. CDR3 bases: TGTGCCAGCAGCCCCCTCCAAGCGGACTCAAGCACAGATACGCAGTATTTT. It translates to CASSPLQADSSTDTQYF.

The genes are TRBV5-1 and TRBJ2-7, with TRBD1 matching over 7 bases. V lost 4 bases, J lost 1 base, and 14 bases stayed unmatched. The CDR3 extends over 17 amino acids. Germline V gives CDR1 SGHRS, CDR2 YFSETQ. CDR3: CASSPSGLAGGSYEQYF. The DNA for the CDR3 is TGCGCCAGCAGCCCGTCGGGCCTGGCAGGGGGTTCCTACGAGCAGTACTTC.